The 25 T cell receptor beta chains given below trace back to one sample, sequenced in a study of radiation and T cells in renal cell carcinoma. Clones were sequenced by immunoSEQ multiplex PCR, and TCRdb holds only the in-frame ones, with some missing. Of fewer than 20,000 clones in the sample, over 50% were seen once. The treatment was: treatment-naive control, cytoreductive nephrectomy. The source material was tumor tissue, sampled from a patient whose treatment was nephrectomy without radiotherapy. Receptor source: a man aged 45-65 years with renal cell carcinoma.

The chain uses TRBV7-2 and TRBJ1-1, with D hard to call. Germline CDR1 SGHTA, CDR2 FQGNSA. V shed 3 bases and J shed 4 bases, with 6 bases lying between them. The CDR3 sequence is 12 residues long. CDR3 nucleotide sequence: TGTGCCAGCAGCTTTACATCCACTGAAGCTTTCTTT. Amino acid sequence: CASSFTSTEAFF.

The CDR3 sequence is CASSLGDFYTGELFF. The CDR3 region has the DNA TGTGCCAGCAGCTTAGGGGACTTTTACACCGGGGAGCTGTTTTTT. The chain combines TRBV7-2 with TRBJ2-2, with a weak D call TRBD2 (6 bases). Looked up from germline, CDR1 is SGHTA and CDR2 is FQGNSA. V gave up 1 base and J gave up 3 bases, with 9 bases separating them. This CDR3 spans 15 amino acids.

This clone was detected a few times. The rearrangement uses TRBV7-2 and TRBJ1-1, with D uncertain. CDR3 size: 12 residues. Trimming pared 4 bases from V and 4 bases from J, leaving 7 bases between. Germline CDR1 SGHTA, CDR2 FQGNSA. As DNA, the CDR3 is TGTGCCAGCAGCTCTTTGATCACTGAAGCTTTCTTT. This translates into CASSSLITEAFF.

This clone was seen ten or more times. The V and J genes are TRBV30 and TRBJ1-1; TRBD1 matches 7 bases. V was clipped by 2 bases and J by 1 base; unmatched bases: 10. CDR3 length: 16 residues. Looked up from germline, CDR1 is GTSNPN and CDR2 is SVGIG (reference sequence). This CDR3 is CAWSLLAGGANTEAFF. The CDR3 DNA sequence: TGTGCCTGGAGTCTTCTCGCAGGGGGGGCGAACACTGAAGCTTTCTTT.

The chain carries TRBV19 and TRBJ1-3, with D hard to call. Germline V gene data show CDR1 as LNHDA and CDR2 as SQIVND (reference sequence). The CDR3 length is 16 residues. Trimming cost V 7 bases and J 0 bases, with 16 bases left between them. The CDR3 loop is CASKRESRISGNTIYF. The CDR3 DNA follows: TGTGCCAGTAAAAGAGAAAGCCGGATCTCTGGAAACACCATATATTTT.

The chain couples TRBV7-8 to TRBJ1-5; a possible D gene is TRBD1 (6 bases). The CDR3 totals 14 residues. The V end was cut by 4 bases, the J end by 2 bases, with 9 bases between. Germline V CDR1 and CDR2: SGHVS, FQNEAQ. The CDR3 bases are TGTGCCAGCAGCTGGAGACAGGGCAATCAGCCCCAGCATTTT. This encodes CASSWRQGNQPQHF.

The DNA of the CDR3 is TGTGCCATCAGTGAGTCAAGTGGCGGGACCGGGGAGCTGTTTTTT. As protein: CAISESSGGTGELFF. This chain connects TRBV10-3 to TRBJ2-2, with D possibly matching TRBD2 (5 bases). CDR3 length: 15 amino acids. V dropped 0 bases and J dropped 5 bases, with 10 bases sitting between them. Germline CDR1 is ENHRY and CDR2 is SYGVKD.

This clone was recorded only once. The chain uses TRBV7-9 and TRBJ1-1; D is unresolved. Trimming took 4 bases from V and 4 from J, leaving 10 bases between them. Germline V gene sequence: CDR1 SEHNR, CDR2 FQNEAQ (reference sequence). The CDR3 contains 13 residues. In DNA form, the CDR3 reads TGTGCCAGCAGCTCGCAAGGAGGCACTGAAGCTTTCTTT. This translates into CASSSQGGTEAFF.

This clone has only a few counts. J is TRBJ2-6 and V is TRBV5-4, with 8 bases lining up with TRBD1. The CDR3 spans 13 residues. Trimming cost V 6 bases and J 9 bases; bases outside gene matches: 5. Germline CDR1 SGHNT, CDR2 YYREEE (reference sequence). For the CDR3, the DNA is TGTGCCAGCACGACAGGGGAGGTCAACGTCCTGACTTTC. Translating it yields CASTTGEVNVLTF.

V usage is TRBV27 and J usage is TRBJ1-2; D not certain. CDR3 length equals 16 residues. Trimming stripped 6 bases from V and 0 bases from J, with 17 bases between. Looked up from germline, CDR1 is MNHEY and CDR2 is SMNVEV (reference sequence). CDR3 sequence (DNA): TGTGCCAGCAGCTCGAGTCCCAGGAGAACTAACTATGGCTACACCTTC. Its protein product is CASSSSPRRTNYGYTF.

The chain couples TRBV28 to TRBJ1-1, with D possibly TRBD1 on 5 matching bases. CDR3 length: 14 residues. With 3 bases removed from V and 7 bases from J, the gap between germline ends came to 15 bases. Looked up from germline, CDR1 is MDHEN and CDR2 is SYDVKM. The CDR3 loop is CASSLGLKGSEAFF. CDR3 bases: TGTGCCAGCAGTTTGGGACTTAAGGGGAGTGAAGCTTTCTTT. The full variable domain, completed using reference TRBV28 and TRBJ1-1, is DVKVTQSSRYLVKRTGEKVFLECVQDMDHENMFWYRQDPGLGLRLIYFSYDVKMKEKGDIPEGYSVSREKKERFSLILESASTNQTSMYLCASSLGLKGSEAFFGQGTRLTVV.

V usage is TRBV18 and J usage is TRBJ1-4; no clear D. The CDR3 totals 16 residues. Germline values: CDR1 KGHSH, CDR2 LQKENI. V gave up 6 bases and J gave up 2 bases, with 16 bases separating them. CDR3 in amino acids: CASSYARSSTNEKLFF. The CDR3 nucleotides read TGTGCCAGCTCCTACGCGCGGAGTTCGACTAATGAAAAACTGTTTTTT. Drawing the rest from reference TRBV18 and TRBJ1-4, the complete variable domain is NAGVMQNPRHLVRRRGQEARLRCSPMKGHSHVYWYRQLPEEGLKFMVYLQKENIIDESGMPKERFSAEFPKEGPSILRIQQVVRGDSAAYFCASSYARSSTNEKLFFGSGTQLSVL.

J is TRBJ2-2 and V is TRBV13; D is unclear. Between the trimmed V and J ends, which lost 4 bases and 0 bases, there was a span of 3 bases. This CDR3 has 13 amino acids. Germline V lookup: CDR1 PRHDT, CDR2 FYEKMQ (reference sequence). The CDR3 region has the DNA TGTGCCAGCAGCTCAGCGAACACCGGGGAGCTGTTTTTT. Its protein is CASSSANTGELFF.

This chain joins TRBV14 and TRBJ2-1, with D unresolved. Germline V gene lookup returns CDR1 SGHDN and CDR2 FVKESK. Trimming shortened V by 1 base and J by 3 bases, and 7 bases separated the two germline ends. This CDR3 is built from 14 residues. The CDR3 loop reads CASSQGLSYNEQFF. The CDR3 DNA sequence: TGTGCCAGCAGCCAAGGGCTGAGCTACAATGAGCAGTTCTTC. Full variable domain (missing parts from reference TRBV14 and TRBJ2-1): EAGVTQFPSHSVIEKGQTVTLRCDPISGHDNLYWYRRVMGKEIKFLLHFVKESKQDESGMPNNRFLAERTGGTYSTLKVQPAELEDSGVYFCASSQGLSYNEQFFGPGTRLTVL.

The chain couples TRBV23-1 to TRBJ1-4; 9 bases agree with TRBD1. TRBV23-1 qualifies as an ORF whose function is uncertain. The V and J ends lost 6 bases and 7 bases, in that order; junction bases with no gene match: 9. The CDR3 is 15 amino acids. CDR3 in DNA: TGCGCCAGCAGCCAAGGGACAGGGCGGGGTGAAAAACTGTTTTTT. It is translated as CASSQGTGRGEKLFF.

This clone appeared a few times. This sequence joins TRBV9 and TRBJ2-5, with D unclear. This CDR3 has 11 residues. Germline V lookup: CDR1 SGDLS, CDR2 YYNGEE. Trimming cost V 0 bases and J 3 bases, with 0 bases left between them. The CDR3 protein is CASSVEETQYF. CDR3 bases: TGTGCCAGCAGCGTAGAAGAGACCCAGTACTTC.

This clone was recorded only once. The chain's CDR3 is CASSLGGGLSNEQFF. The DNA of the CDR3 is TGTGCCAGCAGCTTAGGCGGGGGGCTGTCCAATGAGCAGTTCTTC. The chain is built from TRBV11-3 and TRBJ2-1; 8 nucleotides match TRBD2. V lost 1 base, J lost 6 bases, and 5 bases stayed unmatched. CDR3 length: 15 residues. Per the germline V gene, CDR1 is SGHNT and CDR2 is YENEEA.

The V gene is TRBV4-2, the J gene TRBJ1-1, with D possibly TRBD1 on 5 matching bases. From germline, CDR1 is LGHNA and CDR2 YNFKEQ. The CDR3 is made up of 12 amino acids. V dropped 3 bases and J dropped 6 bases, with 8 bases sitting between them. The CDR3 coding sequence is TGTGCCAGCAGCCATTGGGGCTCTGAAGCTTTCTTT. It yields the protein CASSHWGSEAFF.

J is TRBJ1-5 and V is TRBV19; D is perhaps TRBD1 (5 bases). Germline CDR1 LNHDA, CDR2 SQIVND (reference sequence). Trimming shortened V by 6 bases and J by 1 base, and 22 bases separated the two germline ends. This CDR3 contains 18 residues. CDR3 amino acids: CASSTRQLMGGSNQPQHF. The CDR3 coding sequence is TGTGCCAGTAGCACCCGACAGTTAATGGGTGGCAGCAATCAGCCCCAGCATTTT.

The chain has TRBV19 and TRBJ2-6, with D possibly being TRBD2 (7 bases). Germline V gene data show CDR1 as LNHDA and CDR2 as SQIVND (reference sequence). This CDR3 region has 19 residues. V lost 3 bases and J 0 bases, leaving 18 bases between the germline ends. CDR3: CASSIRQVGLSSGANVLTF. CDR3 in DNA: TGTGCCAGTAGTATCCGACAGGTGGGACTATCCTCTGGGGCCAACGTCCTGACTTTC. The whole variable domain, filled in from reference TRBV19 and TRBJ2-6, reads DGGITQSPKYLFRKEGQNVTLSCEQNLNHDAMYWYRQDPGQGLRLIYYSQIVNDFQKGDIAEGYSVSREKKESFPLTVTSAQKNPTAFYLCASSIRQVGLSSGANVLTFGAGSRLTVL.

The CDR3 loop reads CASSLVGLKSYNEQFF. CDR3 nucleotides: TGTGCCAGCAGCTTAGTAGGCCTGAAATCCTACAATGAGCAGTTCTTC. The chain couples TRBV11-1 to TRBJ2-1; no reliable D call. V was trimmed by 1 base and J by 1 base, leaving 11 bases between them. There are 16 residues in the CDR3. The V gene's germline CDR1 is SGHAT and CDR2 FQDESV (reference sequence). Variable domain in full (rest from reference TRBV11-1 and TRBJ2-1): EAEVAQSPRYKITEKSQAVAFWCDPISGHATLYWYRQILGQGPELLVQFQDESVVDDSQLPKDRFSAERLKGVDSTLKIQPAELGDSAMYLCASSLVGLKSYNEQFFGPGTRLTVL.

V is TRBV6-5 and J is TRBJ1-3; D call uncertain. Germline assignment: CDR1 MNHEY and CDR2 SVGAGI. The ends were cut back, 6 bases at V and 5 bases at J, with 8 bases in the middle. The CDR3 is 12 residues long. The CDR3 DNA reads as TGTGCCAGCAGCTCAGAAAGAAACACCATATATTTT. This encodes CASSSERNTIYF.

The chain has TRBV4-3 and TRBJ1-1; D remains unclear. V was trimmed by 1 base and J by 3 bases, leaving 9 bases between them. Germline assignment: CDR1 LGHNA and CDR2 YSLEER. This CDR3 region has 14 residues. CDR3 sequence reads: CASSQARGYTEAFF. CDR3 DNA sequence: TGCGCCAGCAGCCAAGCTCGAGGGTACACTGAAGCTTTCTTT.

This clone is classed as medium-sized. The rearrangement uses TRBV19 and TRBJ1-2, with 7 bases identical to TRBD1. Per germline, CDR1 LNHDA and CDR2 SQIVND (reference sequence). V lost 3 bases and J lost 2; bases outside the gene matches: 6. The length of the CDR3 is 15 residues. DNA of the CDR3: TGTGCCAGTAGTATGCGACAGGGCTTAAACTATGGCTACACCTTC. The encoded protein is CASSMRQGLNYGYTF.

This chain's CDR3 is CASSLRLGQGSEQYF. CDR3 sequence (DNA): TGTGCCAGCAGTTTACGTTTGGGACAGGGGTCCGAGCAGTACTTC. The rearrangement joins TRBV27 to TRBJ2-7; 10 nucleotides line up with TRBD1. CDR3 length: 15 residues. Trimming cost V 2 bases and J 6 bases; bases outside gene matches: 7. Germline lookup yields CDR1 MNHEY and CDR2 SMNVEV (reference sequence).